Shown below are 20 T cell receptor beta chains from a single sample sequenced in a study of control samples from healthy donors and cancer patients. Assay: immunoSEQ multiplex PCR; the TCRdb copy retains only in-frame clones and omits some. Of more than 100,000 clones listed, approximately 90% are singletons. Sequenced input: blood. These TCRs come from a man between 18 and 35 years old in good health.

This chain joins TRBV5-4 and TRBJ2-5; D unresolved. The CDR3 sequence is 14 residues long. CDR1 is SGHNT and CDR2 is YYREEE in the germline V gene (reference sequence). Trimming removed 0 bases from V and 2 bases from J, with 8 bases in between. The CDR3: CASSLAGRQETQYF. CDR3 nucleotides: TGTGCCAGCAGCTTGGCAGGCAGGCAAGAGACCCAGTACTTC.

The J gene is TRBJ2-2, the V gene TRBV25-1; no clear D gene. Trimming took off 7 bases at V and 7 bases at J, with 7 bases between the two ends. This CDR3 region has 11 residues. CDR1 MGHDK and CDR2 SYGVNS come from the germline V gene. CDR3 coding DNA: TGTGCCAGCACCCGATACGGGGAGCTGTTTTTT. Encoded protein: CASTRYGELFF.

In this sample, this clone turned up once. The genes are TRBV5-6 and TRBJ2-2, with D maybe TRBD2 (6 bases). V gave up 1 base and J gave up 5 bases, with 9 bases separating them. Germline CDR1 is SGHDT and CDR2 is YYEEEE. The CDR3 is 14 amino acids. The DNA for the CDR3 is TGTGCCAGCAGCTTGACGGGGAGGACCGGGGAGCTGTTTTTT. Its translation: CASSLTGRTGELFF.

V and J are TRBV4-2 and TRBJ2-3; D tentatively reads TRBD1 or TRBD2 (5 bases each). Germline CDR1 LGHNA, CDR2 YNFKEQ. Deletions cut 1 base from V and 2 bases from J, with 10 bases between. The CDR3 sequence is 15 residues long. DNA of the CDR3: TGTGCCAGCAGCCAAGGCTCGGGGCCCACAGATACGCAGTATTTT. Translated: CASSQGSGPTDTQYF.

V is TRBV11-2 and J is TRBJ1-1; D might be TRBD1 (5 bases). Germline values: CDR1 SGHAT, CDR2 FQNNGV. Trimming left V 3 bases short and J 4 bases short, with 12 bases between. The CDR3 is made up of 14 amino acids. The CDR3 reads CASSLGGSITEAFF. In DNA, the CDR3 is TGTGCCAGCAGCTTGGGGGGATCGATCACTGAAGCTTTCTTT.

The rearrangement uses TRBV7-2 and TRBJ1-2; 9 bases map to TRBD1. CDR3 length: 17 residues. V shed 4 bases, J shed 4 bases, and the junction held 13 bases outside the gene matches. From germline, CDR1 is SGHTA and CDR2 FQGNSA. CDR3 DNA: TGTGCCAGCAGCTCAACAGGGGGCCCCGAGCGGTCCTATGGCTACACCTTC. It translates to CASSSTGGPERSYGYTF.

CDR3 in DNA: TGTGCTAGTGGTGGTGCCCGGGTCAACGACTTTGGCGGCTACACCTTC. Translation: CASGGARVNDFGGYTF. The chain links TRBV12-5 to TRBJ1-2; D is uncertain. Germline lookup yields CDR1 LGHNT and CDR2 FRNRAP. The V and J ends lost 5 bases and 8 bases respectively, with 24 bases between them. The CDR3 has 16 amino acids.

The J gene is TRBJ2-4, the V gene TRBV6-5; D is uncertain. The CDR3 consists of 15 residues. Trimming took 5 bases from V and 0 from J, leaving 11 bases between them. Germline assignment: CDR1 MNHEY and CDR2 SVGAGI. CDR3: CASSPSELAKNIQYF. The CDR3 DNA follows: TGTGCCAGCAGTCCCAGCGAGCTAGCCAAAAACATTCAGTACTTC.

The chain has TRBV5-1 and TRBJ2-1; 7 bases line up with TRBD1. From germline, CDR1 is SGHRS and CDR2 YFSETQ. J lost 8 bases, V lost 4 bases, and 9 bases had no gene match. The CDR3 spans 14 residues. The CDR3 bases are TGCGCCAGCAGCCAATTGACAGGGCAGGATGAGCAGTTCTTC. Translated: CASSQLTGQDEQFF. Supplemented by reference TRBV5-1 and TRBJ2-1, the full variable domain reads KAGVTQTPRYLIKTRGQQVTLSCSPISGHRSVSWYQQTPGQGLQFLFEYFSETQRNKGNFPGRFSGRQFSNSRSEMNVSTLELGDSALYLCASSQLTGQDEQFFGPGTRLTVL.

V and J are TRBV3-1 (or the pseudogene TRBV3-2) and TRBJ2-7, with 8 bases aligning to TRBD1. Germline CDR1 LGHDT, CDR2 YNNKEL (reference sequence). This CDR3 has 15 residues. The V segment lost 5 bases and the J segment 4 bases; nucleotides outside the gene matches: 10. The CDR3 DNA reads TGTGCCAGCAGCGAAGCCACGACAGGGGTATACGAGCAGTACTTC. This gives the protein CASSEATTGVYEQYF.

This chain uses TRBV5-1 with TRBJ1-5; 8 positions match TRBD1. Germline V gives CDR1 SGHRS, CDR2 YFSETQ. This CDR3 comprises 15 residues. The V gene end was trimmed by 3 bases and the J gene end by 5 bases; junction bases not matched to a gene: 7. CDR3 DNA sequence: TGCGCCAGCAGCTCATCAGGGGGCTCGGATCAGCCCCAGCATTTT. The encoded protein is CASSSSGGSDQPQHF.

V usage is TRBV12-3 or TRBV12-4 and J usage is TRBJ1-5; D gene uncertain. Between the trimmed V and J ends, which lost 6 bases and 1 base, there was a span of 7 bases. CDR3 length: 13 residues. CDR3 residues: CASSGRSNQPQHF. For the CDR3, the DNA is TGTGCCAGCAGCGGACGGAGCAATCAGCCCCAGCATTTT.

This clone was found once. The chain combines TRBV30 with TRBJ1-2; possible D gene TRBD1, 5 bases. CDR1 GTSNPN and CDR2 SVGIG come from the germline V gene (reference sequence). V lost 5 bases, J lost 4 bases, and 14 bases lay in between. This CDR3 has 13 amino acids. The CDR3 loop is CAWGDRGGYGYTF. The CDR3 DNA sequence: TGTGCCTGGGGGGACCGCGGGGGCTATGGCTACACCTTC. Full variable domain (remainder filled in from reference TRBV30 and TRBJ1-2): SQTIHQWPATLVQPVGSPLSLECTVEGTSNPNLYWYRQAAGRGLQLLFYSVGIGQISSEVPQNLSASRPQDRQFILSSKKLLLSDSGFYLCAWGDRGGYGYTFGSGTRLTVV.

This rearrangement joins TRBV4-1 to TRBJ2-3, with D perhaps TRBD1 (6 bases). The CDR3 has 15 residues. Germline assignment: CDR1 MGHRA and CDR2 YSYEKL. The V gene lost 1 base and the J gene lost 4 bases, with 12 bases spanning the gap. CDR3 sequence reads: CASSQAGAFSDTQYF. CDR3 in DNA: TGCGCCAGCAGCCAAGCAGGGGCGTTTTCAGATACGCAGTATTTT.

This rearrangement joins TRBV6-5 to TRBJ1-2, with TRBD1 matching over 10 bases. The trim removed 4 bases at V and 4 bases at J, leaving 6 bases unmatched. Per germline, CDR1 MNHEY and CDR2 SVGAGI. The CDR3 has 15 amino acids. The CDR3 is CASSSPGQGIYGYTF. The CDR3 nucleotides are TGTGCCAGCAGTTCTCCGGGACAGGGGATCTATGGCTACACCTTC.

V gene TRBV29-1 combines with J gene TRBJ2-3; D perhaps matches TRBD2 (6 bases). V lost 3 bases to trimming and J lost 2 bases, with 18 bases between them. The CDR3 sequence is 16 residues long. In germline, CDR1 is SQVTM, CDR2 ANQGSEA. In nucleotides, the CDR3 is TGCAGCGTTGATACCTCCCCGGCGGGGCCCACAGATACGCAGTATTTT. Its translation is CSVDTSPAGPTDTQYF.

J is TRBJ1-3 and V is TRBV30; D unresolved. Trimming took 4 bases from V and 6 from J, leaving 13 bases between them. CDR1 is GTSNPN and CDR2 is SVGIG in the germline V gene (reference sequence). This CDR3 contains 13 residues. The CDR3 sequence: CAWNGFLPNTIYF. Written as DNA, the CDR3 is TGTGCCTGGAACGGGTTTTTGCCAAACACCATATATTTT.

The chain is built from TRBV10-3 and TRBJ1-1; D is possibly TRBD1 (6 bases). CDR1 and CDR2 (germline): ENHRY, SYGVKD. The CDR3 extends over 15 amino acids. With 4 bases removed from V and 6 bases from J, the gap between germline ends came to 18 bases. The CDR3 sequence: CAISAYREGVAEAFF. As DNA, the CDR3 is TGTGCCATCAGTGCTTACAGGGAAGGTGTCGCTGAAGCTTTCTTT.

This clone was seen once. The V gene is TRBV29-1, the J gene TRBJ1-1, with TRBD1 identical over 8 bases. The V segment lost 4 bases and the J segment 0 bases; nucleotides outside the gene matches: 4. The CDR3 is 14 amino acids. The germline CDR1 and CDR2 sequences are SQVTM and ANQGSEA. This CDR3 reads CSVGWTGMNTEAFF. CDR3 bases: TGCAGCGTTGGCTGGACAGGGATGAACACTGAAGCTTTCTTT.

The gene calls are TRBV10-3 and TRBJ2-6, with 7 bases lining up with TRBD1. The CDR3 length is 16 residues. After removal of 7 bases from V and 6 bases from J, the junction contained 12 bases not matched to a gene. Germline-derived CDR1 and CDR2 are ENHRY and SYGVKD. The CDR3 DNA follows: TGTGCCATCACCCAAACTCCAGGGGGTAAGGCCAACGTCCTGACTTTC. Protein sequence: CAITQTPGGKANVLTF.